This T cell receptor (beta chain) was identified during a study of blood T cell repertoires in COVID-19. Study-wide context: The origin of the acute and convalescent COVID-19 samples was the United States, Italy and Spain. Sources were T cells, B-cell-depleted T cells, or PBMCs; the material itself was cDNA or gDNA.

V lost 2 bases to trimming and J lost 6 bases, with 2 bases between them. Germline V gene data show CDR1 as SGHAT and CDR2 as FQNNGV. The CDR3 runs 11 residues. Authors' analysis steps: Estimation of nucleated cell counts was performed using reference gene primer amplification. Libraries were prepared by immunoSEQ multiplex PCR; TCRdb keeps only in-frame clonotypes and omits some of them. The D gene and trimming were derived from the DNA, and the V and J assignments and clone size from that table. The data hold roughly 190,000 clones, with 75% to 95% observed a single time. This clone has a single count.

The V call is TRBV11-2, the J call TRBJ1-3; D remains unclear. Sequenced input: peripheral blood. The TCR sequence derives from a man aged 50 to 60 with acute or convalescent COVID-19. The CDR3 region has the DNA TGTGCCAGCAGCTTACTAAACACCATATATTTT. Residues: CASSLLNTIYF.